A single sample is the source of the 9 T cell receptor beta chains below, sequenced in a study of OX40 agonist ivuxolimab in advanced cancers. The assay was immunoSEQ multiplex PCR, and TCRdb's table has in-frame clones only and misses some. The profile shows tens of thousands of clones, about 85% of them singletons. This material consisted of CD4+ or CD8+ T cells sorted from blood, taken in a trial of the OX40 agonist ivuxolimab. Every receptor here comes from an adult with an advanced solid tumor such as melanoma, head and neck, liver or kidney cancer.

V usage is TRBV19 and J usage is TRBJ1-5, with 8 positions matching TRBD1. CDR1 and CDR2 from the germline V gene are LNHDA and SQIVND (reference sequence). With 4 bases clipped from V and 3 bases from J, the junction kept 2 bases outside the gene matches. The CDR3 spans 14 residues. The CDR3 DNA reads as TGTGCCAGTAGTAACAGGGGGTACAATCAGCCCCAGCATTTT. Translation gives CASSNRGYNQPQHF.

For the CDR3, the DNA is TGTGCCAGCAGCAGATCGGGACCCCTGGACCCAGATACGCAGTATTTT. Translating gives CASSRSGPLDPDTQYF. The chain uses TRBV21-1 and TRBJ2-3. TRBV21-1 counts as a pseudogene. The CDR3 is 16 amino acids.

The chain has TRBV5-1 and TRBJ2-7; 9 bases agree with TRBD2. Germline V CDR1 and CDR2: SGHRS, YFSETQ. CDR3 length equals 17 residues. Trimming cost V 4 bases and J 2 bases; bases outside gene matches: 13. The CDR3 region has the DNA TGCGCCAGCAGCCGACGCGGGAGGGCCGGATTACCCTACGAGCAGTACTTC. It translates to CASSRRGRAGLPYEQYF. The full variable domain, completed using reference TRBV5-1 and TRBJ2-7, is KAGVTQTPRYLIKTRGQQVTLSCSPISGHRSVSWYQQTPGQGLQFLFEYFSETQRNKGNFPGRFSGRQFSNSRSEMNVSTLELGDSALYLCASSRRGRAGLPYEQYFGPGTRLTVT.

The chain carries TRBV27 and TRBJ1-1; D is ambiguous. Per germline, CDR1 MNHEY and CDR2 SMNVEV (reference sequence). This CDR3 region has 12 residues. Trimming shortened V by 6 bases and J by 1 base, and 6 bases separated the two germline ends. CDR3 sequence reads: CASRGRNTEAFF. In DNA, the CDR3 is TGTGCCAGCAGAGGAAGGAACACTGAAGCTTTCTTT.

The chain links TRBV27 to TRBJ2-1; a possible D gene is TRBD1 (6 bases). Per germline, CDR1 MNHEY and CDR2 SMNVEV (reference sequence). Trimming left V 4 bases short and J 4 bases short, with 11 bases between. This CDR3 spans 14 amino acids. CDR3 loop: CASSSLTGYNEQFF. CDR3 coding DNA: TGTGCCAGCAGTTCCTTGACAGGATACAATGAGCAGTTCTTC.

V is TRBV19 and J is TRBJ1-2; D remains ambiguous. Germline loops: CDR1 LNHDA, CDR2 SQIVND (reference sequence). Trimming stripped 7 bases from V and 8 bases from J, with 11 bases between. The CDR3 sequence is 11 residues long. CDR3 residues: CASNQGGGYTF. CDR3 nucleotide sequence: TGTGCCAGTAACCAAGGAGGGGGCTACACCTTC.

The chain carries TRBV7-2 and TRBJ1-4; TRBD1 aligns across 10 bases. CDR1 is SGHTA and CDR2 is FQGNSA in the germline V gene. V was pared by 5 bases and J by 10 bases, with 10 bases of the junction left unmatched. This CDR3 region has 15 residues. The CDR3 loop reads CASSPSGQGEGKLFF. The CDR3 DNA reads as TGTGCCAGCAGCCCCTCAGGACAGGGGGAAGGAAAACTGTTTTTT.

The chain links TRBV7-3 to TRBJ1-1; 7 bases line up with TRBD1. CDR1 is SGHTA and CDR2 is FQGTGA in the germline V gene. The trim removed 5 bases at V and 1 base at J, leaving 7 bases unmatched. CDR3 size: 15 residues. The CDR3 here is CASSPQGQPNTEAFF. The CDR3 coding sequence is TGTGCCAGCAGCCCGCAGGGACAGCCGAACACTGAAGCTTTCTTT. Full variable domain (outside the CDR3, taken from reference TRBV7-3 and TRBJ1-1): GAGVSQTPSNKVTEKGKYVELRCDPISGHTALYWYRQSLGQGPEFLIYFQGTGAADDSGLPNDRFFAVRPEGSVSTLKIQRTERGDSAVYLCASSPQGQPNTEAFFGQGTRLTVV.

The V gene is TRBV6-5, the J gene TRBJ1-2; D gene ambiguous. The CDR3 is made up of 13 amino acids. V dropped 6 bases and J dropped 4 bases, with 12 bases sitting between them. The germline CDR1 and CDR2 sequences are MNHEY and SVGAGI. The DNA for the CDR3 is TGTGCCAGCAGGCTCGACACCACCTATGGCTACACCTTC. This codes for CASRLDTTYGYTF.